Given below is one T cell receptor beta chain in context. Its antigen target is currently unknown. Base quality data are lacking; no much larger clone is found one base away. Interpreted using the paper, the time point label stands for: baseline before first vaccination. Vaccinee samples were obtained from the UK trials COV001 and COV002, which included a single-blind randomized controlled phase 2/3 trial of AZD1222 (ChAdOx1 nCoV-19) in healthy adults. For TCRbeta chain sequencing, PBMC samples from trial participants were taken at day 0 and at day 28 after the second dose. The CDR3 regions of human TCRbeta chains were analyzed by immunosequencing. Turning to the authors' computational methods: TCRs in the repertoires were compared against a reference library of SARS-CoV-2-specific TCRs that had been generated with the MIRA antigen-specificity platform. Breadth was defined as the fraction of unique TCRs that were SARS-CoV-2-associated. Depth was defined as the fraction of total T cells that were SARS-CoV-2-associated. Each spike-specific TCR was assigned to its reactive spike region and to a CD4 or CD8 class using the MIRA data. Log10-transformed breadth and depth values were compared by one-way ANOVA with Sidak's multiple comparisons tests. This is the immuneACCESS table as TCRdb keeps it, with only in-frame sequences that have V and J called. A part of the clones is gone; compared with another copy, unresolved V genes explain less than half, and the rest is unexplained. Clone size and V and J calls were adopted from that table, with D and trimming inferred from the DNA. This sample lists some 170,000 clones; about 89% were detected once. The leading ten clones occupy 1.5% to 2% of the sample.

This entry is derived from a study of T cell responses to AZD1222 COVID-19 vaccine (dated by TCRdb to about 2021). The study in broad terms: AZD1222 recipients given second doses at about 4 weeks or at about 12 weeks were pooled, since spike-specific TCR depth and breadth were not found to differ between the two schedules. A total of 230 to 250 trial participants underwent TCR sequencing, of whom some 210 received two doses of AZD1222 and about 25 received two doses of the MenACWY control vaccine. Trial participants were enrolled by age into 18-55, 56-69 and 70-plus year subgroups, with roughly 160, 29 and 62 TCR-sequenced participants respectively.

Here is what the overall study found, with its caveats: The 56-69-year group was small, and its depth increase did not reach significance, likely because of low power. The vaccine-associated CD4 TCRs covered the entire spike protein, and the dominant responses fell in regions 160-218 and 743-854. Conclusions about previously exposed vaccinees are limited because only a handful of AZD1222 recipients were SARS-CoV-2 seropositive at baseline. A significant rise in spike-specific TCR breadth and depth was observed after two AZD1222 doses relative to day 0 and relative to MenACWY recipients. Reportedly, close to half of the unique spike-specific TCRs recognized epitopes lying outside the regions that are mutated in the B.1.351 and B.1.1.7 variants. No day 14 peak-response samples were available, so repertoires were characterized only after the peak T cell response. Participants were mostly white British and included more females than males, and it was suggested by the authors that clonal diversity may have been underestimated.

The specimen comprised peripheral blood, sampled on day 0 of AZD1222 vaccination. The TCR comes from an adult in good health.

The bases are TGTGCCAGCAGTGAACAGGGACTAGCAGGCAATGAGCAGTTCTTC. Its protein product is CASSEQGLAGNEQFF. The chain joins TRBV2 to TRBJ2-1, and 9 junctional nucleotides match TRBD2. After removal of 2 bases from V and 6 bases from J, the junction retains 5 bases not matched to a gene. According to the germline V gene, CDR1 reads SNHLY and CDR2 reads FYNNEI. The CDR3 measures 15 amino acids from cysteine to phenylalanine. The entry retains the CDR3 DNA only, 45 bases that are in frame from base 1.